Each of the 6 T cell receptor beta chains below was sequenced from the same sample in a study of Graves' ophthalmopathy and Graves' hyperthyroidism. RNA transcripts served as template for amplifying TCR beta CDR3 sequences. First-round RT-PCR relied on HTBI primers, and a second-round multiplex PCR came next. TCRdb passed the multiplex PCR reads through MiXCR, listing each CDR3 protein once. Of roughly 380,000 distinct CDR3 sequences in the sample, about 16% were seen once. The sequenced material came from peripheral blood. These receptors were collected from a woman under 30 with stable Graves' hyperthyroidism.

This clonotype was detected a few times. The V gene is TRBV6-2 or TRBV6-3, the J gene TRBJ1-3; 7 bases line up with TRBD1. The CDR3 totals 20 residues. Germline lookup yields CDR1 MNHEY and CDR2 SVGEGT. The junction had 14 bases not matched to a gene; V was cut back by 0 bases and J by 0 bases. CDR3 coding DNA: TGTGCCAGCAGTTACTCGGAAAGGGCCCCCGACAGGGCCTCTGGAAACACCATATATTTT. Translated, it gives CASSYSERAPDRASGNTIYF.

This clonotype has ten or more counts. The V and J genes are TRBV28 and TRBJ2-7; maybe TRBD1 (6 bases). V was clipped by 4 bases and J by 0 bases, with 10 bases between them. The CDR3 spans 14 residues. The germline V gene has CDR1 MDHEN and CDR2 SYDVKM. The CDR3 protein is CASSSTGLSYEQYF. The CDR3 DNA reads TGTGCCAGCAGTTCGACAGGTCTCTCCTACGAGCAGTACTTC.

This clonotype was detected many times. This chain joins TRBV19 and TRBJ1-6, with 9 bases that match TRBD1. The CDR3 is made up of 15 amino acids. CDR1 LNHDA and CDR2 SQIVND come from the germline V gene (reference sequence). With V trimmed by 5 bases and J by 4 bases, 3 bases remained unmatched. CDR3 sequence reads: CASSLGTGYNSPLHF. For the CDR3, the DNA is TGTGCCAGTAGTCTTGGGACAGGGTATAATTCACCCCTCCACTTT.

The sample holds a few counts of this clonotype. The chain joins TRBV3-1 to TRBJ2-5, with D unresolved. Germline CDR1 reads LGHDT; CDR2 reads YNNKEL (reference sequence). Trimming shortened V by 1 base and J by 3 bases, and 9 bases separated the two germline ends. The CDR3 runs to 14 residues. The CDR3 sequence: CASSQVHTEETQYF. Written as DNA, the CDR3 is TGTGCCAGCAGCCAAGTACATACTGAAGAGACCCAGTACTTC.

In its sample, this clonotype was seen many times. The chain joins TRBV29-1 to TRBJ1-1; D perhaps matches TRBD1 (6 bases). CDR1 and CDR2 (germline): SQVTM, ANQGSEA. Between the trimmed V and J ends, which lost 7 bases and 4 bases, there was a span of 19 bases. The CDR3 contains 14 residues. The CDR3 coding sequence is TGCAGCGCTCAGCCCCGACCAGGGGTCACTGAAGCTTTCTTT. Protein product: CSAQPRPGVTEAFF.

V usage is TRBV5-4 and J usage is TRBJ1-2; D unclear. The CDR3 covers 14 residues. Germline V lookup: CDR1 SGHNT, CDR2 YYREEE (reference sequence). V was trimmed by 2 bases and J by 0 bases, leaving 8 bases between them. CDR3 loop: CASSFALSNYGYTF. The CDR3 region has the DNA TGTGCCAGCAGCTTTGCACTCTCTAACTATGGCTACACCTTC.